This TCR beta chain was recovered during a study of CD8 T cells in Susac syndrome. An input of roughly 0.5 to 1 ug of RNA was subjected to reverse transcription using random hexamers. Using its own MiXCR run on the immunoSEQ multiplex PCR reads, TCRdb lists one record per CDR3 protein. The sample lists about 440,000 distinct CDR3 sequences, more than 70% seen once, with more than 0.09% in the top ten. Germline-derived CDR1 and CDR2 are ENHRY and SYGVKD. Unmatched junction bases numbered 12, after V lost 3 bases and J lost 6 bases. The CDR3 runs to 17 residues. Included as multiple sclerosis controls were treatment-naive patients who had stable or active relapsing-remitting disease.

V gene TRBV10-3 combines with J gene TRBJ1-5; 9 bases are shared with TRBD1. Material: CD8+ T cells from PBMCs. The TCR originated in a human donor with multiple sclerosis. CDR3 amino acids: CAISDGTGGAHSQPQHF. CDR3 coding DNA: TGTGCCATCAGTGATGGCACAGGGGGCGCACACAGTCAGCCCCAGCATTTT.